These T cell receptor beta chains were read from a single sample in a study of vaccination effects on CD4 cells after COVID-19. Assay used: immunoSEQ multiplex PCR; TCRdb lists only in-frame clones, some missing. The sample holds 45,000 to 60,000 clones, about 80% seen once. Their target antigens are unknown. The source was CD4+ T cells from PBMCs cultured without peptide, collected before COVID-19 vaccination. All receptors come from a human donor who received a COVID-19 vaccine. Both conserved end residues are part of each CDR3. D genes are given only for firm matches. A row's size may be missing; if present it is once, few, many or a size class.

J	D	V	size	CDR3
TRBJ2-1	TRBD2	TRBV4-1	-	CASSPGTSGGAFWNEQFF
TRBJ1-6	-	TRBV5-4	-	CASSFFQGSPLHF
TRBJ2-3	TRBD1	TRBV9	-	CASSAQGAGGDTQYF
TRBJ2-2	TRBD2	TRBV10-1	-	CASSPAGASNTGELFF
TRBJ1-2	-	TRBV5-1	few	CASSKVGTASLSYGYTF
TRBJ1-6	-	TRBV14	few	CASSQEPRPNSPLHF
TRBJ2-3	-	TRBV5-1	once	CASRKWTSTDTQYF
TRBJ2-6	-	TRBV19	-	CASSAGTPRIGSGANVLTF
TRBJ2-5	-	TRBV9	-	CASSVVMGGETQYF
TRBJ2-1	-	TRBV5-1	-	CASSLGTTYNEQFF
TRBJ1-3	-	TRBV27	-	CASSGSYSGNTIYF